This paragraph reports one T cell receptor beta chain. Authors' processing steps: Amplification of reference gene primers provided the estimated nucleated cell counts. Data came from immunoSEQ multiplex PCR; TCRdb stores just in-frame clones and leaves some out. The V and J calls and the clone size are those of that table, but D and trimming were determined from the DNA. The table shows over 110,000 clones, with roughly 84% occurring only once. The data belong to a study of blood T cell repertoires in COVID-19. Germline CDR1 reads MGHRA; CDR2 reads YSYEKL. V shed 0 bases, J shed 3 bases, and the junction held 9 bases outside the gene matches. The CDR3 spans 18 residues.

This receptor was identified in a man aged 60 to 75 with active or convalescent COVID-19. Sequencing used peripheral blood. The chain has TRBV4-1 and TRBJ2-1; 9 bases match TRBD2. CDR3 nucleotide sequence: TGCGCCAGCAGCCAAGACTTTTTTGGGACTAGCCTCTACAATGAGCAGTTCTTC. Translated, it gives CASSQDFFGTSLYNEQFF.